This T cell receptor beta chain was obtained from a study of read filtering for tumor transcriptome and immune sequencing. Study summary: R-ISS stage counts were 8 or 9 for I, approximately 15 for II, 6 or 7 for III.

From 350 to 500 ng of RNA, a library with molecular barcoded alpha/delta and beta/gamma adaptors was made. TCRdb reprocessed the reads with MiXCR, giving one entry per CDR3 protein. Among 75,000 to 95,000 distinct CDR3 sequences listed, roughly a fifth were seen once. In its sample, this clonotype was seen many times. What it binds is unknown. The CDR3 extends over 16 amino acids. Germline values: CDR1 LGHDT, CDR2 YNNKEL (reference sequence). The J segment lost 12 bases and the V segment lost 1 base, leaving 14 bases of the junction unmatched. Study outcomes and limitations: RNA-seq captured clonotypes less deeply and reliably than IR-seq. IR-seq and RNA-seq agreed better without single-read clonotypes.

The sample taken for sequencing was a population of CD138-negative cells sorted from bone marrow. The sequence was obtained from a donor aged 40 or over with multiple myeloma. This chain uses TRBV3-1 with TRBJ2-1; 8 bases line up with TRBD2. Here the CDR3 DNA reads TGTGCCAGCAGCCAAGGCACGCGGGGGGCCCTAAACGGGCAGTTCTTC. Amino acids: CASSQGTRGALNGQFF.